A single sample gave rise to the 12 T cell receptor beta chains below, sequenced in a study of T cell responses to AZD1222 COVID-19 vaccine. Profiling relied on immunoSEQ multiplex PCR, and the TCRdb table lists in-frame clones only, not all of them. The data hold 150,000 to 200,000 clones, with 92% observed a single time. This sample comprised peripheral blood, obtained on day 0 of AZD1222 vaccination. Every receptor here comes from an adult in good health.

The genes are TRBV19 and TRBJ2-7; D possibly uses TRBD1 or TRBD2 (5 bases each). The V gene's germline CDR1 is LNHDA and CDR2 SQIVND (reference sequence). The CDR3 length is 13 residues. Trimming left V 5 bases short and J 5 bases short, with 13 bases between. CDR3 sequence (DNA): TGTGCCAGTAGTGAAGCCCGGGGCCACGAGCAGTACTTC. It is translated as CASSEARGHEQYF.

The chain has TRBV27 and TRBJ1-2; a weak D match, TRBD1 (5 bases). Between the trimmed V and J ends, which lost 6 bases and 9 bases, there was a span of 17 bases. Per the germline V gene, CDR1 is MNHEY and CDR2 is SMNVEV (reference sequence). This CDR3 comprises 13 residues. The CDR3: CASSHPDSRSYTF. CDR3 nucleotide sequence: TGTGCCAGCAGCCACCCAGACAGTCGGAGCTACACCTTC.

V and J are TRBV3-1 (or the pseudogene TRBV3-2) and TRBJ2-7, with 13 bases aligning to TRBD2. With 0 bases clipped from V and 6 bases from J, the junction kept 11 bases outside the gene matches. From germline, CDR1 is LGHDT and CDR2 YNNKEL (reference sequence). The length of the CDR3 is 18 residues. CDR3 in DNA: TGTGCCAGCAGCCAAGAAGGGGCGAGGACTAGCGGGAGTCGCGAGCAGTACTTC. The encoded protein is CASSQEGARTSGSREQYF.

CDR3 bases: TGTGCCAGCAGCCCCTCAGGGCAGGGAACTGGAAACACCATATATTTT. Translation: CASSPSGQGTGNTIYF. The chain combines TRBV3-1 (or the pseudogene TRBV3-2) with TRBJ1-3; a possible D gene is TRBD1 (5 bases). The CDR3 length is 16 residues. The germline V gene encodes CDR1 LGHDT and CDR2 YNNKEL (reference sequence). Trimming removed 4 bases at V and 2 bases at J, with 15 bases between.

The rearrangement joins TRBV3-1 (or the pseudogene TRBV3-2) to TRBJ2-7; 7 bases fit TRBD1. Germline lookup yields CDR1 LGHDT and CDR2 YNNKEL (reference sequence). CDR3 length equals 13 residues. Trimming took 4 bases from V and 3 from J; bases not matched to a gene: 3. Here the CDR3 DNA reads TGTGCCAGCAGCCTCACAGGGGTCTACGAGCAGTACTTC. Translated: CASSLTGVYEQYF.

The CDR3 nucleotides are TGTGCCAGCAGCCGGATCCGGGCGTCACCCCTCCACTTT. It codes for CASSRIRASPLHF. This chain joins TRBV14 and TRBJ1-6, with unresolved D. V lost 4 bases, J lost 10 bases, and 11 bases lay in between. This CDR3 is built from 13 residues. Germline-derived CDR1 and CDR2 are SGHDN and FVKESK.

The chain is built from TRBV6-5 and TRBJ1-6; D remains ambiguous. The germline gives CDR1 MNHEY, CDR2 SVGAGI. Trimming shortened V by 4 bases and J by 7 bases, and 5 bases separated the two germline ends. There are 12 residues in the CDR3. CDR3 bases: TGTGCCAGCAGTTCTTTAAATTCACCCCTCCACTTT. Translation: CASSSLNSPLHF.

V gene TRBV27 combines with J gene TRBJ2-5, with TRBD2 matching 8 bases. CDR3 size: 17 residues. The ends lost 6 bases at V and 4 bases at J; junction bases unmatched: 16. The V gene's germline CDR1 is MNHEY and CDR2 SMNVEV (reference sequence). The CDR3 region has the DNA TGTGCCAGCAGGAGCGGGAGAACATCCACCTCCAGAGAGACCCAGTACTTC. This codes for CASRSGRTSTSRETQYF.

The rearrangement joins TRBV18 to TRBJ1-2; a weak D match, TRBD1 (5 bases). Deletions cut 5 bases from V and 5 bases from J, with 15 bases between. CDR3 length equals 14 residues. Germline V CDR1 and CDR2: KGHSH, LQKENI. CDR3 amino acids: CASSGEQEAYGYTF. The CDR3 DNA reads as TGTGCCAGCTCAGGCGAACAGGAGGCTTATGGCTACACCTTC.

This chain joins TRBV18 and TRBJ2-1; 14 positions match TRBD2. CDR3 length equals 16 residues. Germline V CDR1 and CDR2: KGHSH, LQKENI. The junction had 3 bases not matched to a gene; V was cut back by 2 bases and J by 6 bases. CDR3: CASSPSTSGRGNEQFF. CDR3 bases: TGTGCCAGCTCACCATCGACTAGCGGGAGGGGCAATGAGCAGTTCTTC.

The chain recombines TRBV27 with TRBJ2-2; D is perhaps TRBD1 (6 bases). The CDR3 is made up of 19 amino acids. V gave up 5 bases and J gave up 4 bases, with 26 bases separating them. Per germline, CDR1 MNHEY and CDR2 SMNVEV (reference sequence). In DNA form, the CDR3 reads TGTGCCAGCAGTCCCCCAAACCCACATTTACAGGGTTTCACCGGGGAGCTGTTTTTT. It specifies CASSPPNPHLQGFTGELFF.

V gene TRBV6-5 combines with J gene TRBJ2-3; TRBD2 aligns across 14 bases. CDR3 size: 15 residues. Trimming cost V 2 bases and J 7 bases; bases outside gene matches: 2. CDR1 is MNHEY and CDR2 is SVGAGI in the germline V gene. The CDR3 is CASSYGTSGGNTQYF. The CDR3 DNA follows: TGTGCCAGCAGTTACGGGACTAGCGGGGGAAATACGCAGTATTTT.